Each of the 5 T cell receptor beta chains below was sequenced from the same sample in a study of OX40 agonist ivuxolimab in advanced cancers. Generated by immunoSEQ multiplex PCR, the TCRdb table keeps only in-frame clones and is missing some. Of 99,000 or so clones in the sample, about 91% were seen once. The sample was CD4+ or CD8+ T cells sorted from blood, taken in a trial of the OX40 agonist ivuxolimab. The receptors come from an adult with an advanced solid tumor such as melanoma, head and neck, liver or kidney cancer.

The rearrangement links TRBV18 to TRBJ2-5; TRBD1 matches 9 bases. V dropped 6 bases and J dropped 4; count of bases not matched to a gene: 0. The CDR3 spans 12 residues. Per germline, CDR1 KGHSH and CDR2 LQKENI. DNA of the CDR3: TGTGCCAGCTCGACAGGGGGAGAGACCCAGTACTTC. Its protein product is CASSTGGETQYF.

The chain employs TRBV2 and TRBJ2-1, with D maybe TRBD2 (6 bases). Per the germline V gene, CDR1 is SNHLY and CDR2 is FYNNEI. The CDR3 contains 15 residues. V was trimmed by 4 bases and J by 4 bases, leaving 14 bases between them. Written as DNA, the CDR3 is TGTGCCAGCAGTGTAACTAGTGGGGGGTACAATGAGCAGTTCTTC. Protein product: CASSVTSGGYNEQFF.

The chain combines TRBV2 with TRBJ1-5; 8 bases align to TRBD1. The germline V gene encodes CDR1 SNHLY and CDR2 FYNNEI. This CDR3 contains 14 residues. V shed 6 bases and J 6 bases; nucleotides not matched to a gene: 7. CDR3 loop: CASRGQAYSQPQHF. Written as DNA, the CDR3 is TGTGCCAGCAGGGGACAGGCCTACTCTCAGCCCCAGCATTTT. The full variable domain, its missing parts supplied by reference TRBV2 and TRBJ1-5, is EPEVTQTPSHQVTQMGQEVILRCVPISNHLYFYWYRQILGQKVEFLVSFYNNEISEKSEIFDDQFSVERPDGSNFTLKIRSTKLEDSAMYFCASRGQAYSQPQHFGDGTRLSIL.

This chain links TRBV18 with TRBJ2-1; 8 nucleotides agree with TRBD1. The CDR3 has 13 amino acids. The junction had 4 bases not matched to a gene; V was cut back by 2 bases and J by 10 bases. Germline CDR1 reads KGHSH; CDR2 reads LQKENI. The chain's CDR3 is CASSPSQGAEQFF. The DNA for the CDR3 is TGTGCCAGCTCACCATCCCAGGGGGCCGAGCAGTTCTTC.

The CDR3: CASSISYGAGVQPQHF. The CDR3 nucleotides are TGTGCCAGTAGCATCTCCTATGGGGCAGGGGTCCAGCCCCAGCATTTT. The chain uses TRBV19 and TRBJ1-5; a weak D match, TRBD1 (6 bases). The ends were cut back, 6 bases at V and 7 bases at J, with 22 bases in the middle. This CDR3 contains 16 residues. Germline assignment: CDR1 LNHDA and CDR2 SQIVND (reference sequence).